These 14 T cell receptor beta chains came from one sample sequenced in a study of follicular helper T cells after annual influenza vaccination. Time point defined: 2015-2016 season, 7 days after influenza vaccination. Some clones are missing from TCRdb's copy, which holds only in-frame ones; the method was immunoSEQ multiplex PCR. The sample yields approximately 1,400 clones, about 86% seen once. The source material was CXCR5+ CD38+ circulating T follicular helper cells from blood, sampled 7 days after influenza vaccination. Subset meaning: circulating Tfh, non-naive CD4+CXCR5+PD-1+ (ICOS+CD38+ or ICOS-CD38-). The receptors were gathered from an adult who received the influenza vaccine.

The genes are TRBV7-2 and TRBJ2-3; D perhaps matches TRBD2 (5 bases). The CDR3 extends over 14 amino acids. The germline gives CDR1 SGHTA, CDR2 FQGNSA. Trimming stripped 5 bases from V and 0 bases from J, with 9 bases between. The CDR3: CASSPGLSTDTQYF. For the CDR3, the DNA is TGTGCCAGCAGCCCAGGACTTAGCACAGATACGCAGTATTTT.

The chain carries TRBV4-2 and TRBJ2-1; 9 bases are a match to TRBD2. The length of the CDR3 is 16 residues. CDR1 is LGHNA, CDR2 YNFKEQ, per germline. Trimming at V came to 0 bases and at J to 7 bases, leaving 7 bases not matched to a gene. The CDR3 DNA is TGTGCCAGCAGCCAAGACCCCCTAGCGGGATTGAATGAGCAGTTCTTC. Translated: CASSQDPLAGLNEQFF.

The chain employs TRBV5-4 and TRBJ2-1; tentative D call: TRBD2 (6 bases). Germline CDR1 and CDR2: SGHNT and YYREEE (reference sequence). The CDR3 is 14 amino acids. Between the trimmed V and J ends, which lost 0 bases and 14 bases, there was a span of 18 bases. CDR3 in amino acids: CASSLDWRGKVKFF. The CDR3 coding sequence is TGTGCCAGCAGCTTGGATTGGAGGGGAAAGGTAAAGTTCTTC.

This clone was seen more than once but under ten times. The chain couples TRBV19 to TRBJ1-5; no reliable D call. The CDR3 extends over 13 amino acids. CDR1 and CDR2 from the germline V gene are LNHDA and SQIVND (reference sequence). Trimming removed 6 bases from V and 1 base from J, with 7 bases in between. CDR3 nucleotides: TGTGCCAGTAGGGTGGGGAGCAATCAGCCCCAGCATTTT. Translation: CASRVGSNQPQHF.

The chain uses TRBV15 and TRBJ1-1, with D perhaps TRBD1 (6 bases). Trimming shortened V by 0 bases and J by 7 bases, and 12 bases separated the two germline ends. Per germline, CDR1 LNHNV and CDR2 YYDKDF (reference sequence). The CDR3 sequence is 14 residues long. The chain's CDR3 is CATSRDFRTDEAFF. CDR3 bases: TGTGCCACCAGCAGAGACTTCCGGACAGATGAAGCTTTCTTT.

V usage is TRBV9 and J usage is TRBJ1-3; 7 bases are a match to TRBD1. Germline V lookup: CDR1 SGDLS, CDR2 YYNGEE. This CDR3 has 16 residues. J lost 0 bases, V lost 4 bases, and 7 bases had no gene match. As DNA, the CDR3 is TGTGCCAGCAGCCCCCGGGGACAGAACTCTGGAAACACCATATATTTT. Translating it yields CASSPRGQNSGNTIYF.

This clone was counted once. The chain combines TRBV10-1 with TRBJ2-1, with unresolved D. V lost 0 bases and J 9 bases, leaving 9 bases between the germline ends. Germline CDR1 and CDR2: WNHNN and SYGVQD (reference sequence). The CDR3 has 13 residues. This CDR3 reads CASSESLFSEQFF. The CDR3 DNA follows: TGCGCCAGCAGTGAGTCATTATTCAGTGAGCAGTTCTTC.

The chain has TRBV5-1 and TRBJ2-1; 13 bases match TRBD2. The junction had 6 bases not matched to a gene; V was cut back by 4 bases and J by 8 bases. Germline V lookup: CDR1 SGHRS, CDR2 YFSETQ. The length of the CDR3 is 15 residues. CDR3 protein: CASSQTSGRVYEQFF. CDR3 nucleotides: TGCGCCAGCAGCCAAACTAGCGGGAGGGTCTATGAGCAGTTCTTC.

This chain links TRBV30 with TRBJ1-5, with 9 positions matching TRBD1. Germline CDR1 is GTSNPN and CDR2 is SVGIG (reference sequence). The CDR3 consists of 13 residues. V trimming: 4 bases; J trimming: 7 bases; junction bases outside the gene matches: 5. This chain's CDR3 is CAWNRGPGQPQHF. For the CDR3, the DNA is TGTGCCTGGAACAGGGGGCCGGGGCAGCCCCAGCATTTT.

The chain combines TRBV5-4 with TRBJ2-7, with 8 nucleotides matching TRBD1. The CDR3 runs 15 residues. The V gene's germline CDR1 is SGHNT and CDR2 YYREEE (reference sequence). The V and J ends lost 4 bases and 6 bases, in that order; junction bases with no gene match: 12. The CDR3 sequence: CASSPYGTGRGEQYF. Written as DNA, the CDR3 is TGTGCCAGCAGCCCGTATGGGACAGGCCGGGGCGAGCAGTACTTC.

V and J are TRBV5-3 and TRBJ1-2, with D perhaps matching TRBD1 (6 bases). TRBV5-3 is given ORF status, its function remaining uncertain. V was clipped by 4 bases and J by 4 bases, with 17 bases between them. The CDR3 covers 15 residues. As DNA, the CDR3 is TGTGCCAGAAGCCCCCCCGGGGGCAGGATCTATGGCTACACCTTC. Translation gives CARSPPGGRIYGYTF.

Only a few counts were recorded for this clone. The junction and the germline gene differ at one end; a read error may be behind it. The rearrangement uses TRBV2 and TRBJ2-5; D is unresolved. The CDR3 has 11 amino acids. Germline V gene data show CDR1 as SNHLY and CDR2 as FYNNEI. CDR3 amino acids: CASSVATRLDF. DNA for the CDR3: TGTGCCAGCAGTGTAGCCACTCGCTTAGACTTC.

The V and J genes are TRBV6-1 and TRBJ1-5; TRBD1 matches at 9 bases. Germline assignment: CDR1 MNHNS and CDR2 SASEGT. The V gene end was trimmed by 7 bases and the J gene end by 4 bases; junction bases not matched to a gene: 8. CDR3 length equals 15 residues. CDR3 amino acids: CASTKDRGGNQPQHF. CDR3 DNA sequence: TGTGCCAGCACGAAGGACAGGGGAGGAAATCAGCCCCAGCATTTT.

J is TRBJ2-7 and V is TRBV10-1, with D possibly TRBD2 on 5 matching bases. This CDR3 region has 14 residues. Trimming pared 6 bases from V and 3 bases from J, leaving 15 bases between. Germline assignment: CDR1 WNHNN and CDR2 SYGVQD (reference sequence). This CDR3 reads CASSENREVYEQYF. The CDR3 nucleotides read TGCGCCAGCAGCGAGAACCGGGAAGTCTACGAGCAGTACTTC.